The 15 T cell receptor beta chains below come from one sample, sequenced in a study of vaccination effects on CD4 cells after COVID-19. After around nine days in culture, the CD4+ T cells were isolated. Everyone in the study got two shots of either the BNT162b2 or mRNA-1273 vaccine. Clones were read by immunoSEQ multiplex PCR, and TCRdb kept only the in-frame ones, dropping some. The sample consists of about 73,000 clones, nearly 75% of them appearing once. These receptors lack a known antigen. The source was CD4+ T cells from PBMCs cultured without peptide, collected after COVID-19 vaccination. These receptors were collected from a human donor who received a COVID-19 vaccine.

The chain joins TRBV5-1 to TRBJ1-2, with 7 bases lining up with TRBD1. The CDR3 runs to 15 residues. Germline V lookup: CDR1 SGHRS, CDR2 YFSETQ. V lost 3 bases to trimming and J lost 7 bases; unmatched junction nucleotides: 12. CDR3 sequence (DNA): TGCGCCAGCAGCTCGGGGGCAACAGGGGTTAGTGGCTACACCTTC. This codes for CASSSGATGVSGYTF.

The CDR3 loop is CASSPRGTGELFF. DNA for the CDR3: TGTGCCAGCAGCCCCCGGGGGACCGGGGAGCTGTTTTTT. The rearrangement links TRBV7-8 to TRBJ2-2, with a possible D match to TRBD2 (6 bases). The CDR3 length is 13 residues. Germline CDR1 reads SGHVS; CDR2 reads FQNEAQ. V lost 5 bases and J lost 5, with 9 bases in between.

The V gene is TRBV19, the J gene TRBJ1-1; tentative D call: TRBD1 (5 bases). With 6 bases removed from V and 5 bases from J, the gap between germline ends came to 16 bases. The CDR3 is 14 residues long. Germline V gives CDR1 LNHDA, CDR2 SQIVND (reference sequence). CDR3 DNA: TGTGCCAGTAGGAATGCTGGGGGACGGACTGAAGCTTTCTTT. It encodes CASRNAGGRTEAFF.

This clone has more than one count but fewer than ten. The chain combines TRBV24-1 with TRBJ2-5; D perhaps matches TRBD2 (6 bases). V was clipped by 9 bases and J by 7 bases, with 14 bases between them. The CDR3 sequence is 12 residues long. Germline-derived CDR1 and CDR2 are KGHDR and SFDVKD. CDR3 DNA sequence: TGTGCCACCGCCACTAGCCATGGGACCCAGTACTTC. Protein product: CATATSHGTQYF.

This sequence joins TRBV7-8 and TRBJ1-4; TRBD1 matches at 7 bases. V was pared by 1 base and J by 0 bases, with 2 bases of the junction left unmatched. The CDR3 covers 16 residues. Germline CDR1 reads SGHVS; CDR2 reads FQNEAQ. The CDR3 spells CASSLVGTATNEKLFF. CDR3 bases: TGTGCCAGCAGCTTAGTTGGGACAGCAACTAATGAAAAACTGTTTTTT.

This chain connects TRBV18 to TRBJ1-1; possible D gene TRBD1, 6 bases. The CDR3 has 13 amino acids. Trimming removed 1 base at V and 11 bases at J, with 14 bases between. In germline, CDR1 is KGHSH, CDR2 LQKENI. The chain's CDR3 is CASSPQGDLRAFF. The CDR3 bases are TGTGCCAGCTCACCACAGGGGGACCTCAGGGCTTTCTTT.

This chain joins TRBV6-5 and TRBJ1-1; D is undetermined. Trimming took 4 bases from V and 5 from J, leaving 14 bases between them. The CDR3 length is 14 residues. CDR1 and CDR2 from the germline V gene are MNHEY and SVGAGI. The CDR3 protein is CASSSASGRTEAFF. In DNA, the CDR3 is TGTGCCAGCAGTTCTGCCTCTGGGAGGACTGAAGCTTTCTTT.

This clone is a singleton in its sample. This chain uses TRBV3-1 (or the pseudogene TRBV3-2) with TRBJ2-1; D call uncertain. The CDR3 is 16 residues long. Germline V lookup: CDR1 LGHDT, CDR2 YNNKEL (reference sequence). V shed 2 bases and J shed 4 bases, with 15 bases lying between them. CDR3: CASSQSATPRYNEQFF. CDR3 nucleotide sequence: TGTGCCAGCAGCCAATCAGCGACCCCAAGGTACAATGAGCAGTTCTTC.

The V and J genes are TRBV4-3 and TRBJ2-3; TRBD2 matches 15 bases. This CDR3 has 20 residues. V shed 2 bases, J shed 0 bases, and the junction held 9 bases outside the gene matches. The germline gives CDR1 LGHNA, CDR2 YSLEER. The CDR3 DNA reads as TGCGCCAGCAGCCAAACGGGACTAGCGGGGGGCACCCCTAGCACAGATACGCAGTATTTT. Its translation: CASSQTGLAGGTPSTDTQYF.

The V and J genes are TRBV18 and TRBJ2-5; 8 bases align to TRBD1. The germline V gene encodes CDR1 KGHSH and CDR2 LQKENI. This CDR3 contains 16 residues. Trimming took 3 bases from V and 5 from J; bases not matched to a gene: 11. The CDR3 nucleotides are TGTGCCAGCTCACCGAACGCAGGGGGCGCCGGGGAGACCCAGTACTTC. Translation: CASSPNAGGAGETQYF.

The gene calls are TRBV6-6 and TRBJ2-5; 13 nucleotides agree with TRBD2. The CDR3 length is 16 residues. Germline CDR1 reads MNHNY; CDR2 reads SVGAGI (reference sequence). Germline trimming cut 6 bases from V and 4 bases from J; bases unmatched to any gene: 8. CDR3: CASRSTSGGPLETQYF. Written as DNA, the CDR3 is TGTGCCAGCAGGTCGACTAGCGGGGGGCCGTTAGAGACCCAGTACTTC.

This chain joins TRBV19 and TRBJ2-4, with TRBD1 matching 8 bases. V gave up 5 bases and J gave up 9 bases; unmatched junction bases: 9. Germline CDR1 LNHDA, CDR2 SQIVND (reference sequence). The CDR3 runs 14 residues. In nucleotides, the CDR3 is TGTGCCAGTAGTCCTCGGACAGGGCGTACCATTCAGTACTTC. It translates to CASSPRTGRTIQYF. Full variable domain (remainder filled in from reference TRBV19 and TRBJ2-4): DGGITQSPKYLFRKEGQNVTLSCEQNLNHDAMYWYRQDPGQGLRLIYYSQIVNDFQKGDIAEGYSVSREKKESFPLTVTSAQKNPTAFYLCASSPRTGRTIQYFGAGTRLSVL.

Details on this clone: The same CDR3 is also encoded by other DNA sequences in this sample. This chain joins TRBV18 and TRBJ1-5; 8 bases align to TRBD1. V lost 4 bases to trimming and J lost 1 base; unmatched junction nucleotides: 0. This CDR3 spans 14 amino acids. CDR1 and CDR2 from the germline V gene are KGHSH and LQKENI. The CDR3 spells CASSRQGSNQPQHF. The CDR3 coding sequence is TGTGCCAGCTCACGACAGGGGAGCAATCAGCCCCAGCATTTT.

This chain connects TRBV24-1 to TRBJ2-2; 9 bases are a match to TRBD1. Trimming removed 11 bases from V and 7 bases from J; junction bases left unmatched: 13. In germline, CDR1 is KGHDR, CDR2 SFDVKD. The CDR3 totals 15 residues. CDR3 bases: TGTGCCAGCGAACCGGGACAGGGCCGGAGCGGGGAGCTGTTTTTT. Protein: CASEPGQGRSGELFF.

Within the sample, this clone is medium-sized. This chain connects TRBV2 to TRBJ2-3; 7 bases are a match to TRBD2. Germline V gives CDR1 SNHLY, CDR2 FYNNEI. V was pared by 10 bases and J by 0 bases, with 7 bases of the junction left unmatched. The CDR3 consists of 14 residues. The chain's CDR3 is CANRAGTSTDTQYF. Written as DNA, the CDR3 is TGTGCCAACAGAGCGGGGACTAGCACAGATACGCAGTATTTT.